The T cell receptor (beta chain) described here comes from a study of blood T cell repertoires in COVID-19. Looking at the study overall: The United States, Italy and Spain provided the acute and convalescent COVID-19 samples. From T cells, B-cell-depleted T cells, or PBMCs came the material, which was cDNA or gDNA.

CDR1 and CDR2 (germline): SNHLY, FYNNEI. Trimming took 9 bases from V and 6 from J; bases not matched to a gene: 8. CDR3 size: 12 residues. Original methodology: Amplification of reference gene primers was used by the study to estimate nucleated cell counts. TCRdb's copy holds only in-frame clones and misses some; the assay was immunoSEQ multiplex PCR. V, J and clone size reflect that table, while D and trimming were determined from the DNA. The data show over 65,000 clones, about 89% seen once. The chain couples TRBV2 to TRBJ2-7; 7 nucleotides agree with TRBD1. This clonotype originated in a human donor in a cohort sampled during active COVID-19. Sequencing was done on a sample of peripheral blood. This CDR3 is CASRTGGLEQYF. In DNA form, the CDR3 reads TGTGCCAGTCGGACAGGTGGGCTCGAGCAGTACTTC.